A single sample gave rise to the 28 T cell receptor beta chains below, sequenced in a study of blood T cell repertoires in COVID-19 (dated by TCRdb to 2018 to 2020). Libraries were constructed by the immunoSEQ multiplex PCR assay. The immuneACCESS repertoire file appears here via TCRdb, limited to in-frame rearrangements. These files lack a portion of the clones; in checked studies, under half of the deficit traces to unresolved V genes, and the cause of the others is not known. The sample table shows 88,000 or so clones, and 80% to 90% are seen once. Under 8% of the sample comes from the top ten. The sample taken for sequencing was peripheral blood. The receptors shown here come from a man aged 55 to 70 with acute or convalescent COVID-19.

This clone occurred once. The chain employs TRBV3-1 (or the pseudogene TRBV3-2) and TRBJ2-3; D remains ambiguous. Deletions cut 5 bases from V and 2 bases from J, with 5 bases between. Germline lookup yields CDR1 LGHDT and CDR2 YNNKEL (reference sequence). The CDR3 length is 12 residues. The chain's CDR3 is CASSSYTDTQYF. DNA for the CDR3: TGTGCCAGCAGCAGCTACACAGATACGCAGTATTTT.

The DNA of the CDR3 is TGCGCCAGCAGCTCAACAGGGGTCTCGGAGAACACTGAAGCTTTCTTT. Translating it yields CASSSTGVSENTEAFF. The V call is TRBV5-1, the J call TRBJ1-1; 7 positions match TRBD1. V was clipped by 3 bases and J by 1 base; unmatched bases: 9. CDR1 SGHRS and CDR2 YFSETQ come from the germline V gene. This CDR3 is 16 amino acids long.

The chain uses TRBV5-1 and TRBJ2-2; no definite D call. V was trimmed by 4 bases and J by 6 bases, leaving 7 bases between them. Per the germline V gene, CDR1 is SGHRS and CDR2 is YFSETQ. This CDR3 is 12 amino acids long. CDR3: CASSESPGELFF. In DNA, the CDR3 is TGCGCCAGCAGCGAAAGCCCCGGGGAGCTGTTTTTT.

This sequence joins TRBV5-1 and TRBJ1-1; TRBD1 matches at 8 bases. Germline assignment: CDR1 SGHRS and CDR2 YFSETQ. Trimming cost V 5 bases and J 5 bases; bases outside gene matches: 11. The CDR3 runs to 15 residues. The CDR3 sequence is CASSPLGQGGTEAFF. In DNA form, the CDR3 reads TGCGCCAGCAGTCCACTCGGACAGGGCGGGACTGAAGCTTTCTTT.

The rearrangement links TRBV30 to TRBJ1-2; D remains unclear. Trimming left V 0 bases short and J 7 bases short, with 15 bases between. The CDR3 runs 14 residues. Germline CDR1 reads GTSNPN; CDR2 reads SVGIG (reference sequence). The CDR3 loop reads CAWSVDTLRSGYTF. CDR3 in DNA: TGTGCCTGGAGTGTAGACACCCTCAGATCTGGCTACACCTTC.

V and J are TRBV5-1 and TRBJ1-1; the match to TRBD1 covers 8 bases. The CDR3 extends over 13 amino acids. V lost 2 bases and J lost 9; bases outside the gene matches: 6. In germline, CDR1 is SGHRS, CDR2 YFSETQ. The CDR3 here is CASSFRDRNKAFF. DNA of the CDR3: TGCGCCAGCAGCTTCAGGGACAGGAATAAAGCTTTCTTT.

This clone was seen only a few times. The genes are TRBV5-4 and TRBJ2-7; 9 nucleotides line up with TRBD1. From germline, CDR1 is SGHNT and CDR2 YYREEE (reference sequence). Losses at the gene ends were 4 bases for V and 2 bases for J; bases not matched to a gene: 1. CDR3 length: 13 residues. DNA for the CDR3: TGTGCCAGCAGCGGGACAGGGACCTACGAGCAGTACTTC. Translation: CASSGTGTYEQYF.

The V gene is TRBV4-3, the J gene TRBJ2-1; D might be TRBD1 (5 bases). V was pared by 0 bases and J by 7 bases, with 7 bases between. Germline-derived CDR1 and CDR2 are LGHNA and YSLEER. The CDR3 sequence is 13 residues long. The CDR3, as DNA: TGCGCCAGCAGCCAAGATCCAGGGAATGAGCAGTTCTTC. It encodes CASSQDPGNEQFF.

This chain links TRBV9 with TRBJ2-5; D might be TRBD2 (6 bases). Deletions cut 3 bases from V and 1 base from J, with 13 bases between. The germline V gene has CDR1 SGDLS and CDR2 YYNGEE. This CDR3 is built from 15 residues. The CDR3 loop reads CASSDRGAPQETQYF. CDR3 in DNA: TGTGCCAGCAGCGACCGCGGGGCACCCCAAGAGACCCAGTACTTC.

This chain links TRBV10-3 with TRBJ2-2, with D possibly TRBD2 on 5 matching bases. The V gene's germline CDR1 is ENHRY and CDR2 SYGVKD. This CDR3 is built from 15 residues. V lost 2 bases to trimming and J lost 0 bases, with 7 bases between them. Written as DNA, the CDR3 is TGTGCCATCAGTGAGCGGGGAACGAACACCGGGGAGCTGTTTTTT. Its translation: CAISERGTNTGELFF.

The genes are TRBV6-5 and TRBJ1-1, with D perhaps matching TRBD1 (6 bases). This CDR3 has 13 residues. The V gene lost 5 bases and the J gene lost 4 bases, with 11 bases spanning the gap. Germline V gene lookup returns CDR1 MNHEY and CDR2 SVGAGI. The CDR3 DNA reads as TGTGCCAGCAGTCGAACAGGGTTCACTGAAGCTTTCTTT. Protein: CASSRTGFTEAFF.

This sequence joins TRBV7-2 and TRBJ2-3; 8 nucleotides line up with TRBD1. The ends lost 3 bases at V and 4 bases at J; junction bases unmatched: 9. The CDR3 sequence is 16 residues long. Germline loops: CDR1 SGHTA, CDR2 FQGNSA. The CDR3 DNA reads TGTGCCAGCAGCTTGCGAACCGGGACAGGTGCAGATACGCAGTATTTT. This sequence encodes CASSLRTGTGADTQYF.

J is TRBJ2-7 and V is TRBV7-8; 7 positions agree with TRBD2. The length of the CDR3 is 15 residues. In germline, CDR1 is SGHVS, CDR2 FQNEAQ. V dropped 3 bases and J dropped 2; count of bases not matched to a gene: 7. The CDR3 here is CASSFNEGLPYEQYF. In DNA, the CDR3 is TGTGCCAGCAGCTTTAATGAGGGACTACCCTACGAGCAGTACTTC.

This chain connects TRBV5-1 to TRBJ2-1, with a possible D match to TRBD2 (5 bases). Looked up from germline, CDR1 is SGHRS and CDR2 is YFSETQ. There are 15 residues in the CDR3. V shed 0 bases and J shed 0 bases, with 7 bases lying between them. The DNA for the CDR3 is TGCGCCAGCAGCTTGGCTAGCAACTCCTACAATGAGCAGTTCTTC. Its translation: CASSLASNSYNEQFF. The full variable domain, completed using reference TRBV5-1 and TRBJ2-1, is KAGVTQTPRYLIKTRGQQVTLSCSPISGHRSVSWYQQTPGQGLQFLFEYFSETQRNKGNFPGRFSGRQFSNSRSEMNVSTLELGDSALYLCASSLASNSYNEQFFGPGTRLTVL.

This rearrangement joins TRBV3-1 (or the pseudogene TRBV3-2) to TRBJ1-2; no clear D. V shed 3 bases and J shed 0 bases, with 11 bases lying between them. CDR3 length: 15 amino acids. Germline V CDR1 and CDR2: LGHDT, YNNKEL (reference sequence). The CDR3: CASSQPGTPNYGYTF. Written as DNA, the CDR3 is TGTGCCAGCAGCCAGCCGGGAACCCCTAACTATGGCTACACCTTC.

The chain is built from TRBV7-9 and TRBJ1-2; no reliable D call. Germline assignment: CDR1 SEHNR and CDR2 FQNEAQ (reference sequence). The germline V and J ends were trimmed by 6 bases and 8 bases, with 10 bases remaining between them. CDR3 length equals 11 residues. The CDR3, as DNA: TGTGCCAGCAGAGGAGGTTACGGCTACACCTTC. As protein: CASRGGYGYTF. The variable domain in full, with the rest retrieved from reference TRBV7-9 and TRBJ1-2, is DTGVSQNPRHKITKRGQNVTFRCDPISEHNRLYWYRQTLGQGPEFLTYFQNEAQLEKSRLLSDRFSAERPKGSFSTLEIQRTEQGDSAMYLCASRGGYGYTFGSGTRLTVV.

CDR3 residues: CAWSRTRGRRETQYF. The CDR3 DNA reads as TGTGCCTGGAGCCGCACGAGGGGGCGTCGAGAGACCCAGTACTTC. V is TRBV30 and J is TRBJ2-5; 7 bases align to TRBD1. After removal of 3 bases from V and 4 bases from J, the junction contained 11 bases not matched to a gene. In germline, CDR1 is GTSNPN, CDR2 SVGIG (reference sequence). CDR3 length: 15 amino acids.

A single count supports this clone. The chain couples TRBV19 to TRBJ2-1; a possible D gene is TRBD2 (5 bases). The CDR3 covers 10 residues. Germline V gene sequence: CDR1 LNHDA, CDR2 SQIVND (reference sequence). V gave up 8 bases and J gave up 6 bases, with 5 bases separating them. Written as DNA, the CDR3 is TGTGCCAGTGGACTCAATGAGCAGTTCTTC. This encodes CASGLNEQFF.

The genes are TRBV29-1 and TRBJ1-2, with a tentative D call TRBD1 (5 bases). This CDR3 spans 11 amino acids. V gave up 4 bases and J gave up 7 bases, with 10 bases separating them. Germline V lookup: CDR1 SQVTM, CDR2 ANQGSEA. The CDR3, as DNA: TGCAGCGTTGTAGCGGGGGGTGGCTACACCTTC. Residues: CSVVAGGGYTF.

V gene TRBV30 combines with J gene TRBJ1-1; a possible D gene is TRBD1 (5 bases). Germline CDR1 reads GTSNPN; CDR2 reads SVGIG (reference sequence). V was cut by 0 bases and J by 4 bases, with 12 bases left in between. The CDR3 loop spans 14 amino acids. Here the CDR3 reads CAWSVSGGRTEAFF. CDR3 sequence (DNA): TGTGCCTGGAGTGTATCCGGGGGTCGCACTGAAGCTTTCTTT.

In this sample, this clone turned up once. This chain links TRBV7-6 with TRBJ2-1; a possible D gene is TRBD2 (6 bases). V lost 5 bases and J lost 13, with 15 bases in between. The CDR3 loop spans 12 amino acids. CDR1 SGHVS and CDR2 FNYEAQ come from the germline V gene. CDR3 in amino acids: CASSPRGGSQFF. As DNA, the CDR3 is TGTGCCAGCAGCCCCCGTGGGGGGTCCCAGTTCTTC.

V usage is TRBV5-5 and J usage is TRBJ1-3, with 9 bases matching TRBD1. The CDR3 contains 17 residues. Germline loops: CDR1 SGHKS, CDR2 YYEKEE (reference sequence). V was clipped by 1 base and J by 3 bases; unmatched bases: 8. The CDR3, as DNA: TGTGCCAGCAGCTTGCCCGACAGGGGGGTCGGTGGAAACACCATATATTTT. Its protein product is CASSLPDRGVGGNTIYF.

V usage is TRBV6-5 and J usage is TRBJ2-2, with 15 bases that match TRBD2. The V gene's germline CDR1 is MNHEY and CDR2 SVGAGI. The V segment lost 4 bases and the J segment 7 bases; nucleotides outside the gene matches: 4. The CDR3 has 16 residues. The CDR3 loop reads CASSWTSGGAGGELFF. In nucleotides, the CDR3 is TGTGCCAGCAGTTGGACTAGCGGGGGGGCAGGCGGGGAGCTGTTTTTT.

V gene TRBV5-6 combines with J gene TRBJ1-2; D may be TRBD1 (5 bases). Looked up from germline, CDR1 is SGHDT and CDR2 is YYEEEE. Trimming shortened V by 5 bases and J by 8 bases, and 16 bases separated the two germline ends. This CDR3 has 13 amino acids. CDR3 nucleotides: TGTGCCAGCAGATCGACAGTCCCTAGGGGCTACACCTTC. Amino acids: CASRSTVPRGYTF. Combining the CDR3 with reference TRBV5-6 and TRBJ1-2 gives the whole variable domain DAGVTQSPTHLIKTRGQQVTLRCSPKSGHDTVSWYQQALGQGPQFIFQYYEEEERQRGNFPDRFSGHQFPNYSSELNVNALLLGDSALYLCASRSTVPRGYTFGSGTRLTVV.

The V call is TRBV5-1, the J call TRBJ2-7; the D gene is possibly TRBD1 (6 bases). The germline V gene encodes CDR1 SGHRS and CDR2 YFSETQ. V gave up 0 bases and J gave up 1 base, with 11 bases separating them. The CDR3 runs 15 residues. The CDR3 protein is CASSLAPQGSYEQYF. The DNA for the CDR3 is TGCGCCAGCAGCTTGGCCCCACAGGGATCCTACGAGCAGTACTTC. Variable domain in full (rest from reference TRBV5-1 and TRBJ2-7): KAGVTQTPRYLIKTRGQQVTLSCSPISGHRSVSWYQQTPGQGLQFLFEYFSETQRNKGNFPGRFSGRQFSNSRSEMNVSTLELGDSALYLCASSLAPQGSYEQYFGPGTRLTVT.

This sequence joins TRBV5-4 and TRBJ2-7; 7 bases map to TRBD1. The CDR3 runs to 12 residues. Unmatched junction bases numbered 0, after V lost 0 bases and J lost 6 bases. Germline loops: CDR1 SGHNT, CDR2 YYREEE (reference sequence). The CDR3 DNA sequence: TGTGCCAGCAGCTTGGACAGGGGCGAGCAGTACTTC. As protein: CASSLDRGEQYF.

The genes are TRBV19 and TRBJ1-4; a weak D match, TRBD1 (6 bases). This CDR3 contains 14 residues. Germline values: CDR1 LNHDA, CDR2 SQIVND (reference sequence). V lost 4 bases to trimming and J lost 5 bases, with 11 bases between them. The CDR3: CASSKARGNEKLFF. DNA of the CDR3: TGTGCCAGTAGTAAAGCAAGGGGGAATGAAAAACTGTTTTTT.

The chain carries TRBV6-6 and TRBJ1-1; no firm D call. V lost 8 bases and J 0 bases, leaving 13 bases between the germline ends. Per germline, CDR1 MNHNY and CDR2 SVGAGI (reference sequence). CDR3 size: 14 residues. The DNA of the CDR3 is TGTGCCAGCCACCGGGGAACCATGAACACTGAAGCTTTCTTT. It translates to CASHRGTMNTEAFF.